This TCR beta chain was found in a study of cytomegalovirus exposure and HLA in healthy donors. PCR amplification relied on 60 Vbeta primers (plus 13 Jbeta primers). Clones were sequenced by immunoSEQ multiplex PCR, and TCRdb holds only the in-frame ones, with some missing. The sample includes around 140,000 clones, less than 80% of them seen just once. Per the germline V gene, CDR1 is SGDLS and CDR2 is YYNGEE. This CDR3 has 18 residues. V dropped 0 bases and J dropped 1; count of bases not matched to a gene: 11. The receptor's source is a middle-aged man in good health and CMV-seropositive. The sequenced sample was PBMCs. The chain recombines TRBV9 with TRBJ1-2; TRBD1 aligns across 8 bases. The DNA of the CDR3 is TGTGCCAGCAGCGTAGCTACTATTCGGACAGGGCTTAACTATGGCTACACCTTC. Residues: CASSVATIRTGLNYGYTF.